This TCR beta chain was sequenced for a study of cytomegalovirus exposure and HLA in healthy donors. The PCR used 60 Vbeta and 13 Jbeta primers. Generated by immunoSEQ multiplex PCR, the TCRdb table keeps only in-frame clones and is missing some. Of about 140,000 clones listed, over 70% were seen once; the top ten hold approximately 1%. For this clone: Its antigen is still unknown.

V was pared by 0 bases and J by 4 bases, with 8 bases between. The CDR3 extends over 14 amino acids. In germline, CDR1 is SGHNT, CDR2 YYREEE (reference sequence). Study observations and caveats: In a later analysis, at a false discovery rate of 0.05, roughly 17,000 TCR beta sequences were associated with HLA alleles.

Sequenced: PBMCs. The TCR was taken from a man between 18 and 35 years old in good health and CMV-seronegative. The chain carries TRBV5-4 and TRBJ1-5; no reliable D call. CDR3 sequence: CASSLEPGNQPQHF. The CDR3 DNA reads as TGTGCCAGCAGCTTGGAGCCCGGGAATCAGCCCCAGCATTTT.